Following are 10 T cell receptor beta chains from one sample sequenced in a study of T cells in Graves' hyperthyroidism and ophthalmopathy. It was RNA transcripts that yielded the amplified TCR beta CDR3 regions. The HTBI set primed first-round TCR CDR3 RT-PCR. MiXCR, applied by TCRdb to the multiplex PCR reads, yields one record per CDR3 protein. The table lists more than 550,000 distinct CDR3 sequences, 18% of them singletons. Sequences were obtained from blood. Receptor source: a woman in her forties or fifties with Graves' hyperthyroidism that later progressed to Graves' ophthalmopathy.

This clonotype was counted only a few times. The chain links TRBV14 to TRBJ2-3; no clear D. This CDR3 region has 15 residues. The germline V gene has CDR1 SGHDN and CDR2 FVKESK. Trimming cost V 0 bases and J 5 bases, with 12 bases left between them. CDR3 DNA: TGTGCCAGCAGCCAAGAGGGCTTAGCTCGAGATACGCAGTATTTT. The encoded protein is CASSQEGLARDTQYF. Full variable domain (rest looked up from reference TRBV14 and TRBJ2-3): EAGVTQFPSHSVIEKGQTVTLRCDPISGHDNLYWYRRVMGKEIKFLLHFVKESKQDESGMPNNRFLAERTGGTYSTLKVQPAELEDSGVYFCASSQEGLARDTQYFGPGTRLTVL.

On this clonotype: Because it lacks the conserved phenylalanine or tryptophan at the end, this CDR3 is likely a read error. CDR3 region: CATSDFGTGVGGELFL. CDR3 DNA sequence: TGTGCCACCAGTGATTTCGGGACAGGGGTTGGCGGGGAGCTGTTTCTT. The chain has TRBV24-1 and TRBJ2-2; 10 nucleotides line up with TRBD1. In germline, CDR1 is KGHDR, CDR2 SFDVKD. CDR3 length equals 16 residues. J was trimmed by 7 bases and V by 1 base; bases with no gene match: 5.

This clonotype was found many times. The CDR3 nucleotides are TGTGCCAGCAGGTCTCGGGGACTGCGGGGCGATGAAGCTTTCTTT. Protein: CASRSRGLRGDEAFF. V usage is TRBV6-1 and J usage is TRBJ1-1, with D possibly being TRBD1 (5 bases). This CDR3 spans 15 amino acids. Germline assignment: CDR1 MNHNS and CDR2 SASEGT. V was cut by 6 bases and J by 7 bases, with 21 bases left in between.

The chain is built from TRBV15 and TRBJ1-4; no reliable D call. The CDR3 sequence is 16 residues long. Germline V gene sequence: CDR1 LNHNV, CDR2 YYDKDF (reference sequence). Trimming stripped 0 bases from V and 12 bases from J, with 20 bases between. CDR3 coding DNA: TGTGCCACCAGCAGAGATCCGACCGTTTTGAATGTAGAACTGTTTTTT. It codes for CATSRDPTVLNVELFF.

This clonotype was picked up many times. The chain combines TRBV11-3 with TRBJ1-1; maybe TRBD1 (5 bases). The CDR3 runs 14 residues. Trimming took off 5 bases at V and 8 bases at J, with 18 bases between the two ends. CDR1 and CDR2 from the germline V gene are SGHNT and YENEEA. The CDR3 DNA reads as TGTGCCAGCAGCATAGGGACGGGCCGGGCGGAAGCTTTCTTT. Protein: CASSIGTGRAEAFF.

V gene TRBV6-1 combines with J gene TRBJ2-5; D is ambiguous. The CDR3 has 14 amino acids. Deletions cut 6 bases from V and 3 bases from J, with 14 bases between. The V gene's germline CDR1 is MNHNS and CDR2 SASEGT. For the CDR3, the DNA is TGTGCCAGCAGCCATGGACCGACAAAAGAGACCCAGTACTTC. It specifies CASSHGPTKETQYF.

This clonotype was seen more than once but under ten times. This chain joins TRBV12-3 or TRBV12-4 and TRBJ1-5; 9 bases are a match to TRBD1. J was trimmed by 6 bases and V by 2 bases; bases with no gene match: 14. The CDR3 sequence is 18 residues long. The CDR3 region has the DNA TGTGCCAGCAGTTTAACGGGACAGGGCCTCTTAGGGGGTCAGCCCCAGCATTTT. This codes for CASSLTGQGLLGGQPQHF.

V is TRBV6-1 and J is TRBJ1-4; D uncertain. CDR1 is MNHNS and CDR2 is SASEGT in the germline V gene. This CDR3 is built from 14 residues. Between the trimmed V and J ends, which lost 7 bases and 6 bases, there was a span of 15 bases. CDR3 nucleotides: TGTGCCAGCACCACGTGGAGGGAGGATGAAAAACTGTTTTTT. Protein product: CASTTWREDEKLFF.

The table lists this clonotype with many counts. As DNA, the CDR3 is TGTGCCAGCAGCCCCTCAGGGGGGGTTAATGGCTACACCTTC. Amino acids: CASSPSGGVNGYTF. The chain links TRBV7-9 to TRBJ1-2; 7 bases map to TRBD1. Germline values: CDR1 SEHNR, CDR2 FQNEAQ (reference sequence). V lost 5 bases and J lost 6; bases outside the gene matches: 9. The CDR3 is 14 residues long. Full variable domain (outside the CDR3, taken from reference TRBV7-9 and TRBJ1-2): DTGVSQNPRHKITKRGQNVTFRCDPISEHNRLYWYRQTLGQGPEFLTYFQNEAQLEKSRLLSDRFSAERPKGSFSTLEIQRTEQGDSAMYLCASSPSGGVNGYTFGSGTRLTVV.

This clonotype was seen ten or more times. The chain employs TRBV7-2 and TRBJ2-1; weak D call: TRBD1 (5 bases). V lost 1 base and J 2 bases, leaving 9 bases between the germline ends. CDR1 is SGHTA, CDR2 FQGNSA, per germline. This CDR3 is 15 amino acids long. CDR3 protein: CASSLEGFTYNEQFF. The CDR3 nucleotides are TGTGCCAGCAGCTTAGAGGGGTTCACCTACAATGAGCAGTTCTTC.